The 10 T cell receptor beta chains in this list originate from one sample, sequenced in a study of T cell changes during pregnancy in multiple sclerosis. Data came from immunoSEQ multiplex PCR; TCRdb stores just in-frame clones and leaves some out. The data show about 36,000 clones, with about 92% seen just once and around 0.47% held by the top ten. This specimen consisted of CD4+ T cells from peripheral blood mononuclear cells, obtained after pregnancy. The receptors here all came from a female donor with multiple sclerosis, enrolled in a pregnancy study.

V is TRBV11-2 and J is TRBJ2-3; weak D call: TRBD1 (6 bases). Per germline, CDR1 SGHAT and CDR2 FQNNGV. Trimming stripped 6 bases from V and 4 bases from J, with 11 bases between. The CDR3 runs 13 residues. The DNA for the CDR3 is TGTGCCAGCAGACCCACAGGGTCAGATACGCAGTATTTT. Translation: CASRPTGSDTQYF.

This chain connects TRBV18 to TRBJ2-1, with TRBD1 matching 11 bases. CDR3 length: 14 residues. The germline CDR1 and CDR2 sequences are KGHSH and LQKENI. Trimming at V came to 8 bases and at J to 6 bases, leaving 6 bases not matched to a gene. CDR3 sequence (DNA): TGTGCCAGCGGGTCGGGACAGGGGGGCAATGAGCAGTTCTTC. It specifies CASGSGQGGNEQFF.

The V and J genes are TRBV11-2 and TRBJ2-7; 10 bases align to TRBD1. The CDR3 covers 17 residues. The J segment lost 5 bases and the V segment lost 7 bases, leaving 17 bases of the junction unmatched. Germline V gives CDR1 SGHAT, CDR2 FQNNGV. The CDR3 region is CASIHGTGVPTWDEQYF. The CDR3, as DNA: TGTGCCAGCATCCATGGGACAGGGGTTCCAACCTGGGACGAGCAGTACTTC.

The CDR3 here is CASSYASGGATEQFF. The CDR3 nucleotides are TGTGCCAGCAGTTACGCCAGCGGGGGGGCAACTGAGCAGTTCTTC. V is TRBV6-6 and J is TRBJ2-1; 10 nucleotides agree with TRBD2. Germline values: CDR1 MNHNY, CDR2 SVGAGI (reference sequence). This CDR3 has 15 amino acids. Trimming cost V 2 bases and J 9 bases; bases outside gene matches: 7.

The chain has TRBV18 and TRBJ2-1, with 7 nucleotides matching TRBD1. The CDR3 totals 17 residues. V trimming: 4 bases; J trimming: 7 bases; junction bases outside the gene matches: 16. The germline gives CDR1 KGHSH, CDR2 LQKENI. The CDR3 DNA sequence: TGTGCCAGCTCACGAGGGGGCCCCGGCACGGCACAGAATGAGCAGTTCTTC. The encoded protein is CASSRGGPGTAQNEQFF.

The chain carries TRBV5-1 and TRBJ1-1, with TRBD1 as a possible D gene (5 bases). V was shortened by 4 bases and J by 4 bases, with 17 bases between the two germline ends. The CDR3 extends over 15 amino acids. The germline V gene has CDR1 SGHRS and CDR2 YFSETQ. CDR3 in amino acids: CASSQDTRGGTEAFF. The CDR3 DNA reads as TGCGCCAGCAGCCAAGATACAAGGGGCGGCACTGAAGCTTTCTTT.

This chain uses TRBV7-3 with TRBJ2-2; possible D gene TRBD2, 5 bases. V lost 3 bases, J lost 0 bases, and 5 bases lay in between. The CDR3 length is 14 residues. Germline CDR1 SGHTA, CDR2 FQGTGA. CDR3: CASSFGANTGELFF. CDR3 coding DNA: TGTGCCAGCAGCTTCGGGGCGAACACCGGGGAGCTGTTTTTT.

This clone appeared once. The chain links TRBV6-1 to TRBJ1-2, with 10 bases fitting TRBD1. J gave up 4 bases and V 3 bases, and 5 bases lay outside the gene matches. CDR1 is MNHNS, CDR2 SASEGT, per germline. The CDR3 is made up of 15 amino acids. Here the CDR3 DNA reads TGTGCCAGCAGTGACGGGACAGGGGACGCCTATGGCTACACCTTC. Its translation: CASSDGTGDAYGYTF.

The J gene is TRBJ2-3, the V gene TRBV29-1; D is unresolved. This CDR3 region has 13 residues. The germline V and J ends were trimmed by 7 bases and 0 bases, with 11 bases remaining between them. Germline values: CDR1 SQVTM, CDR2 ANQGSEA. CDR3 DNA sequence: TGCAGCGGGAGCCAGCCTAGCACAGATACGCAGTATTTT. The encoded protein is CSGSQPSTDTQYF.

The CDR3 sequence is CASSNRGTDTQYF. Written as DNA, the CDR3 is TGTGCCAGTAGTAACAGGGGGACAGATACGCAGTATTTT. V and J are TRBV19 and TRBJ2-3, with 8 bases aligning to TRBD1. The junction had 0 bases not matched to a gene; V was cut back by 4 bases and J by 3 bases. Germline CDR1 reads LNHDA; CDR2 reads SQIVND (reference sequence). This CDR3 spans 13 amino acids.